The 9 T cell receptor beta chains presented below share a single source sample, sequenced in a study of cytomegalovirus exposure and HLA in healthy donors. 60 Vbeta and 13 Jbeta primers were used in PCR. Clones were sequenced by immunoSEQ multiplex PCR, and TCRdb holds only the in-frame ones, with some missing. This table has 120,000 or so clones, approximately 72% appearing once. Input material: PBMCs. These receptors were taken from a woman in her forties or fifties in good health and CMV-seropositive.

The chain uses TRBV13 and TRBJ2-3; 13 nucleotides match TRBD2. Looked up from germline, CDR1 is PRHDT and CDR2 is FYEKMQ (reference sequence). V lost 0 bases, J lost 0 bases, and 9 bases stayed unmatched. The CDR3 has 20 amino acids. The CDR3 coding sequence is TGTGCCAGCAGCTTAGGCGGACTAGCGGGGGTGAATACTAGCACAGATACGCAGTATTTT. It is translated as CASSLGGLAGVNTSTDTQYF. Supplemented by reference TRBV13 and TRBJ2-3, the full variable domain reads AAGVIQSPRHLIKEKRETATLKCYPIPRHDTVYWYQQGPGQDPQFLISFYEKMQSDKGSIPDRFSAQQFSDYHSELNMSSLELGDSALYFCASSLGGLAGVNTSTDTQYFGPGTRLTVL.

The J gene is TRBJ2-5, the V gene TRBV5-1; TRBD1 is a possible D gene (5 bases). The ends were cut back, 4 bases at V and 3 bases at J, with 13 bases in the middle. Germline V gene lookup returns CDR1 SGHRS and CDR2 YFSETQ. The CDR3 extends over 14 amino acids. The CDR3 is CASSDQGGKETQYF. In DNA form, the CDR3 reads TGCGCCAGCAGCGATCAGGGCGGTAAAGAGACCCAGTACTTC.

The CDR3: CAISLSVGTQAFF. DNA of the CDR3: TGTGCCATCAGTCTCAGCGTGGGGACTCAAGCTTTCTTT. The genes are TRBV10-3 and TRBJ1-1, with D tentatively TRBD1 (5 bases). V was clipped by 5 bases and J by 9 bases, with 16 bases between them. Germline CDR1 is ENHRY and CDR2 is SYGVKD. The CDR3 totals 13 residues.

The V call is TRBV27, the J call TRBJ2-1, with 13 positions matching TRBD2. The germline gives CDR1 MNHEY, CDR2 SMNVEV (reference sequence). This CDR3 has 15 amino acids. V was clipped by 4 bases and J by 9 bases; unmatched bases: 6. The CDR3 protein is CASSSWTSGSGEQFF. The CDR3 coding sequence is TGTGCCAGCAGTTCATGGACTAGCGGGAGCGGTGAGCAGTTCTTC.

The chain couples TRBV2 to TRBJ2-3, with D possibly matching TRBD2 (5 bases). This CDR3 region has 14 residues. Trimming removed 3 bases at V and 0 bases at J, with 7 bases between. Germline V gene data show CDR1 as SNHLY and CDR2 as FYNNEI. Written as DNA, the CDR3 is TGTGCCAGCAGTGATAGGAGGAGCACAGATACGCAGTATTTT. Residues: CASSDRRSTDTQYF.

The chain joins TRBV7-2 to TRBJ2-3, with a weak D call TRBD2 (7 bases). The CDR3 consists of 16 residues. Germline V lookup: CDR1 SGHTA, CDR2 FQGNSA. Deletions cut 5 bases from V and 1 base from J, with 16 bases between. CDR3 loop: CASSQSGRGGTDTQYF. CDR3 coding DNA: TGTGCCAGCAGCCAAAGTGGGAGGGGGGGCACAGATACGCAGTATTTT. Using reference TRBV7-2 and TRBJ2-3 for the parts outside the CDR3, the full variable domain is GAGVSQSPSNKVTEKGKDVELRCDPISGHTALYWYRQSLGQGLEFLIYFQGNSAPDKSGLPSDRFSAERTGGSVSTLTIQRTQQEDSAVYLCASSQSGRGGTDTQYFGPGTRLTVL.

The rearrangement links TRBV30 to TRBJ2-5; D is possibly TRBD1 (5 bases). V was trimmed by 5 bases and J by 2 bases, leaving 12 bases between them. Germline V gene data show CDR1 as GTSNPN and CDR2 as SVGIG (reference sequence). This CDR3 is built from 13 residues. The CDR3 loop reads CAWEVPGQETQYF. CDR3 bases: TGTGCCTGGGAGGTACCAGGGCAAGAGACCCAGTACTTC.

The chain couples TRBV7-9 to TRBJ2-5; TRBD1 matches 10 bases. The germline CDR1 and CDR2 sequences are SEHNR and FQNEAQ (reference sequence). The CDR3 consists of 14 residues. Losses at the gene ends were 1 base for V and 5 bases for J; bases not matched to a gene: 1. The chain's CDR3 is CASSLGGQGETQYF. The CDR3 DNA reads TGTGCCAGCAGCTTAGGGGGACAGGGGGAGACCCAGTACTTC.

The CDR3: CASSAAGSNQPQHF. Here the CDR3 DNA reads TGTGCCAGCAGCGCGGCGGGAAGCAATCAGCCCCAGCATTTT. This sequence joins TRBV13 and TRBJ1-5, with D unresolved. V was trimmed by 5 bases and J by 1 base, leaving 9 bases between them. The CDR3 has 14 residues. Germline values: CDR1 PRHDT, CDR2 FYEKMQ (reference sequence).